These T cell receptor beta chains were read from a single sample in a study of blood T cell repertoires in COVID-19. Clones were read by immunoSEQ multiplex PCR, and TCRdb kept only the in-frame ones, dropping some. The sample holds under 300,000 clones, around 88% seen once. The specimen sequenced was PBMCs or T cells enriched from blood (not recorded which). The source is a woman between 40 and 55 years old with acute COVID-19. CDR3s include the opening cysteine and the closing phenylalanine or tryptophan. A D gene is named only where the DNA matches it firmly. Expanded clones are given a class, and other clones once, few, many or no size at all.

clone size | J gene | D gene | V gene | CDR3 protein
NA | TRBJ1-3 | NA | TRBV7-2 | CASSFDDGSNTIYF
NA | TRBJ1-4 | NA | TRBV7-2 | CASSLVWTPNEKLFF
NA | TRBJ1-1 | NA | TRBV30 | CAWSSELEAFF
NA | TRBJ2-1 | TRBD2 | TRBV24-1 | CATSDSGRGSGIYNEQFF
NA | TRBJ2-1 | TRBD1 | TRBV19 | CASSPISGTGAEQFF
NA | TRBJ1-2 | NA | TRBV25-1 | CASSDRAYGYTF
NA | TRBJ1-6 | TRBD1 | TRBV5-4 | CAVRSTGERGLHF
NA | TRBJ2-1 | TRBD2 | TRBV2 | CATLGLAGRPSYNEQFF
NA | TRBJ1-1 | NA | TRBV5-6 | CASSFWGGLVNTEAFF
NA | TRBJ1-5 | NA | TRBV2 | CASSTQGNQPQHF
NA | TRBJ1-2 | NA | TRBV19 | CASSPTANYGYTF
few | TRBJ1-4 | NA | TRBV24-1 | CATSRGWGDTEKLFF
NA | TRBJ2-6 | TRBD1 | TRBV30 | CAWGVHGQDNVLTF
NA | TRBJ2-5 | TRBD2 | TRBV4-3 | CASSQDPPGIGLAGALETQYF
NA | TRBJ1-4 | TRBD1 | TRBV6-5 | CASSPDRGGYEKLFF
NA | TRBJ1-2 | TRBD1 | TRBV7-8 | CASSPVQGVNYGYTF
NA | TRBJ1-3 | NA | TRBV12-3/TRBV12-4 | CASTPSGNTIYF
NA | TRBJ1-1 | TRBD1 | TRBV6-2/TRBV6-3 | CASIPPGTGGTEAFF
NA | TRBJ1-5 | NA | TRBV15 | CATSRANQPQHF
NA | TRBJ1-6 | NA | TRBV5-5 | CASSLEVRARGASYNSPLHF
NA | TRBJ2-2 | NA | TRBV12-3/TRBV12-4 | CASSPRGTGELFF
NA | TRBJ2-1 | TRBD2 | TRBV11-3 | CASSPGLAGGSFF
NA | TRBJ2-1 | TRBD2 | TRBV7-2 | CASSLGGTSRNEQFF
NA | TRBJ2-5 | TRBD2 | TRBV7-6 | CASSFSSGRVSETQYF
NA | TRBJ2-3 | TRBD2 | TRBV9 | CASSAERGVTDTQYF
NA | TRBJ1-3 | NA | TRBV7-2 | CASSLSTASSGNTIYF
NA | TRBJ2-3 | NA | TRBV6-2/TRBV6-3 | CASSYDPDREGDTQYF
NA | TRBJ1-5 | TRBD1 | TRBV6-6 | CASSHHDRVFSNQPQHF
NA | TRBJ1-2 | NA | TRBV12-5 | CASGARGGSNYGYTF
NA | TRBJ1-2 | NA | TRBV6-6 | CASSYSGGENGYTF
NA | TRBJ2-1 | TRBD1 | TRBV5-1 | CASSWVQGAGYNEQFF